The 30 T cell receptor beta chains reported below all come from one sample, sequenced in a study of long-term antiretroviral therapy in people with HIV. Samples were assayed with immunoSEQ v3.0 at survey level. Assay: immunoSEQ multiplex PCR; the TCRdb copy retains only in-frame clones and omits some. The data hold some 27,000 clones, with 60% to 85% observed a single time. Source: unsorted PBMCs, taken 2.1 years after starting antiretroviral therapy. The receptors shown here come from a man aged 30-40 years with HIV.

This clone showed up just once. The CDR3: CASSQETGGVSGNTIYF. CDR3 DNA: TGTGCCAGCAGCCAAGAAACAGGGGGTGTCTCTGGAAACACCATATATTTT. The rearrangement uses TRBV4-2 and TRBJ1-3; 8 bases are shared with TRBD1. The junction had 4 bases not matched to a gene; V was cut back by 0 bases and J by 0 bases. The CDR3 consists of 17 residues. Per germline, CDR1 LGHNA and CDR2 YNFKEQ.

This clone appeared a few times. This chain joins TRBV30 and TRBJ1-6, with 9 bases fitting TRBD1. Looked up from germline, CDR1 is GTSNPN and CDR2 is SVGIG (reference sequence). The CDR3 sequence is 16 residues long. V dropped 0 bases and J dropped 8; count of bases not matched to a gene: 8. CDR3 nucleotides: TGTGCCTGGAGTGTATCCCTGGGACAGGGATATTCACCCCTCCACTTT. It yields the protein CAWSVSLGQGYSPLHF.

The V gene is TRBV29-1, the J gene TRBJ1-5; D gene uncertain. The V gene's germline CDR1 is SQVTM and CDR2 ANQGSEA. The ends were cut back, 4 bases at V and 2 bases at J, with 12 bases in the middle. The CDR3 has 14 amino acids. The CDR3 spells CSVVEGSRNQPQHF. Written as DNA, the CDR3 is TGCAGCGTTGTTGAGGGATCGCGCAATCAGCCCCAGCATTTT.

The chain combines TRBV28 with TRBJ1-2, with TRBD1 matching over 7 bases. The CDR3 has 15 residues. V trimming: 8 bases; J trimming: 4 bases; junction bases outside the gene matches: 13. Germline CDR1 is MDHEN and CDR2 is SYDVKM. This CDR3 reads CASAGTVTLLYGYTF. The DNA for the CDR3 is TGTGCCAGCGCTGGGACAGTCACGTTACTCTATGGCTACACCTTC.

This clone was counted a single time. The J gene is TRBJ1-2, the V gene TRBV28, with D perhaps matching TRBD1 (5 bases). Germline V gene lookup returns CDR1 MDHEN and CDR2 SYDVKM. V shed 4 bases and J shed 5 bases, with 11 bases lying between them. This CDR3 region has 13 residues. CDR3 DNA: TGTGCCAGCAGTTCCTTTGGGGGGTATGGCTACACCTTC. Residues: CASSSFGGYGYTF.

The sample holds one count of this clone. The chain is built from TRBV29-1 and TRBJ1-1, with TRBD1 as a possible D gene (5 bases). V lost 4 bases and J lost 7, with 10 bases in between. Looked up from germline, CDR1 is SQVTM and CDR2 is ANQGSEA. The CDR3 has 11 amino acids. The CDR3: CSVGRGDEAFF. Here the CDR3 DNA reads TGCAGCGTTGGACGAGGGGATGAAGCTTTCTTT.

This clone was observed a few times. The gene calls are TRBV5-4 and TRBJ2-2; perhaps TRBD1 as D (6 bases). The CDR3 covers 15 residues. V lost 2 bases and J 0 bases, leaving 8 bases between the germline ends. The germline V gene has CDR1 SGHNT and CDR2 YYREEE (reference sequence). The CDR3 spells CASSLQGPNTGELFF. CDR3 nucleotides: TGTGCCAGCAGCTTACAGGGTCCGAACACCGGGGAGCTGTTTTTT.

This chain connects TRBV7-6 to TRBJ1-6, with 8 bases matching TRBD1. The J segment lost 2 bases and the V segment lost 5 bases, leaving 8 bases of the junction unmatched. The CDR3 is 17 amino acids. Germline V gene lookup returns CDR1 SGHVS and CDR2 FNYEAQ. The CDR3 reads CASSPEPGGTYNSPLHF. The CDR3 DNA is TGTGCCAGCAGCCCGGAACCAGGGGGCACCTATAATTCACCCCTCCACTTT.

Here the CDR3 reads CGMRLTQSRANVLTF. CDR3 bases: TGTGGCATGCGGCTCACACAAAGTCGGGCCAACGTCCTGACTTTC. The rearrangement joins TRBV8-2 to TRBJ2-6; the table's D call TRBD2 went unverified against the DNA. TRBV8-2 is listed as a pseudogene. There are 15 residues in the CDR3.

This clone came up a few times. V usage is TRBV5-1 and J usage is TRBJ1-3; D gene uncertain. V was shortened by 1 base and J by 0 bases, with 11 bases between the two germline ends. This CDR3 spans 16 amino acids. Looked up from germline, CDR1 is SGHRS and CDR2 is YFSETQ. CDR3 residues: CASSLRTVDSGNTIYF. The CDR3 nucleotides are TGCGCCAGCAGCTTGAGGACGGTCGACTCTGGAAACACCATATATTTT.

V usage is TRBV19 and J usage is TRBJ2-7; weak D call: TRBD1 (5 bases). Trimming left V 4 bases short and J 0 bases short, with 13 bases between. The CDR3 runs 15 residues. Per the germline V gene, CDR1 is LNHDA and CDR2 is SQIVND (reference sequence). The CDR3 sequence is CASSTGSTASYEQYF. The CDR3, as DNA: TGTGCCAGTAGTACCGGATCGACAGCCTCCTACGAGCAGTACTTC.

The chain is built from TRBV9 and TRBJ2-1; TRBD1 matches at 8 bases. Germline V gene sequence: CDR1 SGDLS, CDR2 YYNGEE. The J segment lost 8 bases and the V segment lost 3 bases, leaving 10 bases of the junction unmatched. The length of the CDR3 is 15 residues. Here the CDR3 reads CASSAADRAVDEQFF. The CDR3 region has the DNA TGTGCCAGCAGCGCAGCGGACAGGGCAGTGGATGAGCAGTTCTTC. Combining the CDR3 with reference TRBV9 and TRBJ2-1 gives the whole variable domain DSGVTQTPKHLITATGQRVTLRCSPRSGDLSVYWYQQSLDQGLQFLIQYYNGEERAKGNILERFSAQQFPDLHSELNLSSLELGDSALYFCASSAADRAVDEQFFGPGTRLTVL.

The V gene is TRBV28, the J gene TRBJ2-7; the D gene could be TRBD1 or TRBD2 (5 bases each). Between the trimmed V and J ends, which lost 4 bases and 1 base, there was a span of 17 bases. This CDR3 has 16 residues. Germline lookup yields CDR1 MDHEN and CDR2 SYDVKM. CDR3 sequence reads: CASSSSPGPSSYEQYF. The DNA for the CDR3 is TGTGCCAGCAGTTCCTCACCGGGACCCTCTTCCTACGAGCAGTACTTC.

The rearrangement joins TRBV30 to TRBJ2-5; 7 nucleotides match TRBD2. The CDR3 consists of 16 residues. With 4 bases clipped from V and 5 bases from J, the junction kept 16 bases outside the gene matches. Looked up from germline, CDR1 is GTSNPN and CDR2 is SVGIG (reference sequence). CDR3 bases: TGTGCCTGGACTCCGATAACGGGGGGACCCAAGGAGACCCAGTACTTC. This sequence encodes CAWTPITGGPKETQYF. Filled out from reference TRBV30 and TRBJ2-5, the complete variable domain reads SQTIHQWPATLVQPVGSPLSLECTVEGTSNPNLYWYRQAAGRGLQLLFYSVGIGQISSEVPQNLSASRPQDRQFILSSKKLLLSDSGFYLCAWTPITGGPKETQYFGPGTRLLVL.

The chain has TRBV5-1 and TRBJ2-7, with TRBD2 matching over 10 bases. The J segment lost 4 bases and the V segment lost 2 bases, leaving 9 bases of the junction unmatched. CDR1 SGHRS and CDR2 YFSETQ come from the germline V gene. The length of the CDR3 is 16 residues. The CDR3 reads CASSLRPSGSNYEQYF. CDR3 sequence (DNA): TGCGCCAGCAGCTTAAGGCCTAGCGGGAGCAATTACGAGCAGTACTTC.

J is TRBJ1-5 and V is TRBV4-1, with 12 bases lining up with TRBD1. V lost 5 bases to trimming and J lost 6 bases; unmatched junction nucleotides: 8. Germline CDR1 and CDR2: MGHRA and YSYEKL. The CDR3 is 16 residues long. The CDR3 DNA is TGCGCCAGCAGCACGGGGACAGGGGGCTTTAGTCAGCCCCAGCATTTT. Translated: CASSTGTGGFSQPQHF.

The genes are TRBV9 and TRBJ1-3; perhaps TRBD1 as D (5 bases). The germline V and J ends were trimmed by 1 base and 10 bases, with 12 bases remaining between them. CDR3 length equals 13 residues. Germline values: CDR1 SGDLS, CDR2 YYNGEE. CDR3 nucleotide sequence: TGTGCCAGCAGCGTAAATCCCCGGGGGACCATATATTTT. It codes for CASSVNPRGTIYF.

The chain links TRBV5-5 to TRBJ2-3; D assignment may be TRBD1 or TRBD2 (5 bases each). V was cut by 2 bases and J by 3 bases, with 16 bases left in between. The CDR3 is 16 amino acids. CDR1 and CDR2 (germline): SGHKS, YYEKEE (reference sequence). CDR3 nucleotides: TGTGCCAGCAGCTTCGGGACCTCTCCGGGGACAGATACGCAGTATTTT. Protein: CASSFGTSPGTDTQYF.

The chain uses TRBV19 and TRBJ2-1; a possible D gene is TRBD2 (5 bases). In germline, CDR1 is LNHDA, CDR2 SQIVND (reference sequence). The CDR3 is 13 residues long. Between the trimmed V and J ends, which lost 7 bases and 2 bases, there was a span of 9 bases. CDR3: CASNRGAYNEQFF. CDR3 nucleotide sequence: TGTGCCAGTAATCGGGGAGCCTACAATGAGCAGTTCTTC.

V usage is TRBV2 and J usage is TRBJ2-7, with 9 bases identical to TRBD2. Germline CDR1 and CDR2: SNHLY and FYNNEI. The V segment lost 2 bases and the J segment 7 bases; nucleotides outside the gene matches: 9. The CDR3 runs 15 residues. CDR3 region: CASSEWVAGDPEQYF. CDR3 nucleotide sequence: TGTGCCAGCAGTGAATGGGTAGCGGGGGACCCGGAGCAGTACTTC.

The table lists this clone with a few counts. The CDR3 loop reads CSVGGAGYEQYF. For the CDR3, the DNA is TGCAGCGTTGGGGGAGCAGGCTACGAGCAGTACTTC. This chain joins TRBV29-1 and TRBJ2-7; perhaps TRBD2 as D (5 bases). The V gene's germline CDR1 is SQVTM and CDR2 ANQGSEA. V was trimmed by 4 bases and J by 3 bases, leaving 10 bases between them. The CDR3 extends over 12 amino acids.

The count of this clone is one. The chain carries TRBV30 and TRBJ2-7, with 8 bases aligning to TRBD1. Trimming at V came to 0 bases and at J to 3 bases, leaving 10 bases not matched to a gene. Germline assignment: CDR1 GTSNPN and CDR2 SVGIG (reference sequence). This CDR3 has 16 residues. CDR3 nucleotides: TGTGCCTGGAGTGTTCCCGGGACAGGCAAACGCTACGAGCAGTACTTC. Its protein product is CAWSVPGTGKRYEQYF.

V and J are TRBV30 and TRBJ2-7; D is unclear. The CDR3 is 11 amino acids. The germline V gene has CDR1 GTSNPN and CDR2 SVGIG (reference sequence). V shed 4 bases and J shed 3 bases, with 7 bases lying between them. CDR3 nucleotide sequence: TGTGCCTGGATCGGCGACTACGAGCAGTACTTC. This gives the protein CAWIGDYEQYF.

This chain connects TRBV19 to TRBJ2-2, with 9 bases fitting TRBD2. V lost 3 bases to trimming and J lost 5 bases; unmatched junction nucleotides: 7. From germline, CDR1 is LNHDA and CDR2 SQIVND (reference sequence). The CDR3 has 16 amino acids. This CDR3 is CASSIGSGSYTGELFF. For the CDR3, the DNA is TGTGCCAGTAGTATTGGTAGCGGGAGTTATACCGGGGAGCTGTTTTTT.

The chain uses TRBV13 and TRBJ1-4, with D perhaps TRBD1 (5 bases). With 5 bases removed from V and 6 bases from J, the gap between germline ends came to 10 bases. The length of the CDR3 is 13 residues. Germline V gene lookup returns CDR1 PRHDT and CDR2 FYEKMQ (reference sequence). Written as DNA, the CDR3 is TGTGCCAGCAGCACGGCGGGGGATGAAAAACTGTTTTTT. Its translation is CASSTAGDEKLFF. The variable domain in full, completed from reference TRBV13 and TRBJ1-4, reads AAGVIQSPRHLIKEKRETATLKCYPIPRHDTVYWYQQGPGQDPQFLISFYEKMQSDKGSIPDRFSAQQFSDYHSELNMSSLELGDSALYFCASSTAGDEKLFFGSGTQLSVL.

V is TRBV5-6 and J is TRBJ2-5; the match to TRBD1 covers 11 bases. Germline-derived CDR1 and CDR2 are SGHDT and YYEEEE. The CDR3 totals 14 residues. V shed 5 bases and J 4 bases; nucleotides not matched to a gene: 4. The CDR3 bases are TGTGCCAGCAGGCGGACAGGGGGCCTAGAGACCCAGTACTTC. Its translation is CASRRTGGLETQYF.

The chain uses TRBV29-1 and TRBJ1-4; D is ambiguous. V lost 0 bases, J lost 0 bases, and 8 bases lay in between. The CDR3 covers 15 residues. Germline CDR1 and CDR2: SQVTM and ANQGSEA. The CDR3 region has the DNA TGCAGCGTTGAAGAAACATATGCAACTAATGAAAAACTGTTTTTT. It encodes CSVEETYATNEKLFF.

The chain is built from TRBV6-1 and TRBJ1-5; D is unresolved. Germline-derived CDR1 and CDR2 are MNHNS and SASEGT. The CDR3 loop spans 14 amino acids. V was trimmed by 6 bases and J by 0 bases, leaving 9 bases between them. As DNA, the CDR3 is TGTGCCAGCAGGGATACCCATAGCAATCAGCCCCAGCATTTT. This codes for CASRDTHSNQPQHF.

V and J are TRBV28 and TRBJ2-3; D unclear. CDR1 MDHEN and CDR2 SYDVKM come from the germline V gene. Trimming shortened V by 5 bases and J by 8 bases, and 8 bases separated the two germline ends. CDR3 length equals 11 residues. CDR3 sequence: CASSPHGTQYF. The CDR3 DNA sequence: TGTGCCAGCAGTCCCCACGGTACGCAGTATTTT.

This chain joins TRBV25-1 and TRBJ1-1, with no clear D. Germline V gene sequence: CDR1 MGHDK, CDR2 SYGVNS. V lost 5 bases and J lost 6, with 10 bases in between. The length of the CDR3 is 12 residues. CDR3 loop: CASSHRSAEAFF. The CDR3 DNA reads TGTGCCAGCAGTCACCGGAGCGCTGAAGCTTTCTTT.